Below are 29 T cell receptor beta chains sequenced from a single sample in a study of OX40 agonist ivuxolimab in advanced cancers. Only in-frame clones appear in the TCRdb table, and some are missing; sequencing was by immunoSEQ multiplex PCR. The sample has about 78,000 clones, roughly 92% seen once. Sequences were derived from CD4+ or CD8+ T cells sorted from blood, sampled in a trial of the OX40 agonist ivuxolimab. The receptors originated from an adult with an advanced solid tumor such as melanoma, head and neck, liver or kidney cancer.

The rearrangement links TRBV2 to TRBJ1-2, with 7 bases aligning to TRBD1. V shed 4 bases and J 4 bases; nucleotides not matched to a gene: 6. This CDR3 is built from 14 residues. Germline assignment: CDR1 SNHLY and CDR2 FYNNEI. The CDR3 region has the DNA TGTGCCAGCAGTGCCCTGGGACAGTTCTATGGCTACACCTTC. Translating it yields CASSALGQFYGYTF.

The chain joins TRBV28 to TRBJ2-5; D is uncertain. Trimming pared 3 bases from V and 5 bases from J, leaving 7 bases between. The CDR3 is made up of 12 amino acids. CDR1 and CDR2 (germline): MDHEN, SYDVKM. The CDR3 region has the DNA TGTGCCAGCAGTTTGCTAGGCGAGACCCAGTACTTC. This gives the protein CASSLLGETQYF. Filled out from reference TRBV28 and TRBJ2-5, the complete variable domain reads DVKVTQSSRYLVKRTGEKVFLECVQDMDHENMFWYRQDPGLGLRLIYFSYDVKMKEKGDIPEGYSVSREKKERFSLILESASTNQTSMYLCASSLLGETQYFGPGTRLLVL.

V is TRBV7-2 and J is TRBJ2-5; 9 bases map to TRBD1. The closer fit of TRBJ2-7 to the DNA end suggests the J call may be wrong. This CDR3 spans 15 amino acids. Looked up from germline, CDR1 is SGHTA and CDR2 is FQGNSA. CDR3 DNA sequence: TGTGCCAGCAGCTTTTTCGAGACAGGGGGGTACGAGCAGTACTTC. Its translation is CASSFFETGGYEQYF.

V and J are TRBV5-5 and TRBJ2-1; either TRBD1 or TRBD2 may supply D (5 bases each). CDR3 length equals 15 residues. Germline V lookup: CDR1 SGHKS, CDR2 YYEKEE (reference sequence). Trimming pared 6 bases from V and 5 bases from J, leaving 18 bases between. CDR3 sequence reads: CASNRAGARNNEQFF. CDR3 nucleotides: TGTGCCAGCAACCGAGCCGGGGCCCGGAACAATGAGCAGTTCTTC.

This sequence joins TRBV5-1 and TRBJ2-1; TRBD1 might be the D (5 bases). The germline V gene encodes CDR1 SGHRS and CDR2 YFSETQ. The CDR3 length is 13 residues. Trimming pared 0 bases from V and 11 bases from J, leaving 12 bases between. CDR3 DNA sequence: TGCGCCAGCAGCTTGGGGGGCAGGCGACAGCAGTTCTTC. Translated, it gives CASSLGGRRQQFF. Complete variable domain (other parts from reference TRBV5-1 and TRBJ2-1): KAGVTQTPRYLIKTRGQQVTLSCSPISGHRSVSWYQQTPGQGLQFLFEYFSETQRNKGNFPGRFSGRQFSNSRSEMNVSTLELGDSALYLCASSLGGRRQQFFGPGTRLTVL.

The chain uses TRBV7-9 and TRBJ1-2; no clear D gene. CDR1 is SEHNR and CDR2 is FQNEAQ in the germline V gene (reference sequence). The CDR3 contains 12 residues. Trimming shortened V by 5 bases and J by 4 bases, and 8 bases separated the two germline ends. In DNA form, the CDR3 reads TGTGCCAGCAGCCTTACACTCTATGGCTACACCTTC. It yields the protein CASSLTLYGYTF. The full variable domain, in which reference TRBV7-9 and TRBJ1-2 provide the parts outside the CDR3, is DTGVSQNPRHKITKRGQNVTFRCDPISEHNRLYWYRQTLGQGPEFLTYFQNEAQLEKSRLLSDRFSAERPKGSFSTLEIQRTEQGDSAMYLCASSLTLYGYTFGSGTRLTVV.

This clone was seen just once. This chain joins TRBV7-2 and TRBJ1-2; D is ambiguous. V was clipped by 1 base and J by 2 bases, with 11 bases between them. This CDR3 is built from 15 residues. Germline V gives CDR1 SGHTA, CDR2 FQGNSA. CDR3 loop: CASSLVAITNYGYTF. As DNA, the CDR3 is TGTGCCAGCAGCTTAGTGGCGATAACCAACTATGGCTACACCTTC.

The CDR3 bases are TGTGCCAGCAGCTCCCCGGGACAGGGGGGAGAGACCCAGTACTTC. Translating gives CASSSPGQGGETQYF. The J gene is TRBJ2-5, the V gene TRBV5-4; TRBD1 aligns across 11 bases. Unmatched junction bases numbered 5, after V lost 3 bases and J lost 4 bases. The CDR3 is 15 amino acids. Germline V gene lookup returns CDR1 SGHNT and CDR2 YYREEE (reference sequence).

In DNA, the CDR3 is TGTGCCAGCAGCCCTACTAGCGGCGCGAACACCGGGGAGCTGTTTTTT. This sequence encodes CASSPTSGANTGELFF. The chain couples TRBV9 to TRBJ2-2; 8 bases are shared with TRBD2. Looked up from germline, CDR1 is SGDLS and CDR2 is YYNGEE. The V gene end was trimmed by 4 bases and the J gene end by 0 bases; junction bases not matched to a gene: 5. This CDR3 is built from 16 residues.

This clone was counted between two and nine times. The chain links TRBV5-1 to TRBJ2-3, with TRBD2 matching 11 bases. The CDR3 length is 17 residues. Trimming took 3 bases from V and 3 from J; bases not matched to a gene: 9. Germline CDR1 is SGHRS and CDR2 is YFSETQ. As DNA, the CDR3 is TGCGCCAGCAGCTCGGTAGCGGGGGGGAGCCTTACAGATACGCAGTATTTT. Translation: CASSSVAGGSLTDTQYF.

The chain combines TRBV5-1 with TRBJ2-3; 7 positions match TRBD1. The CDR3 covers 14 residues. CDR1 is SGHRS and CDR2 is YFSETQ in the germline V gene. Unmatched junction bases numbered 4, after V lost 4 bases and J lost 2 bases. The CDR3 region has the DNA TGCGCCAGCAGCACAGGGGCGTTCACAGATACGCAGTATTTT. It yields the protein CASSTGAFTDTQYF. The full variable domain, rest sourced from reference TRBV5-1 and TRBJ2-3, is KAGVTQTPRYLIKTRGQQVTLSCSPISGHRSVSWYQQTPGQGLQFLFEYFSETQRNKGNFPGRFSGRQFSNSRSEMNVSTLELGDSALYLCASSTGAFTDTQYFGPGTRLTVL.

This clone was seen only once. CDR3 DNA: TGTGCCAGCTCACCACAGGGGGCGAACAATGAGCAGTTCTTC. Translating it yields CASSPQGANNEQFF. The gene calls are TRBV18 and TRBJ2-1; 7 bases map to TRBD1. V gave up 1 base and J gave up 5 bases; unmatched junction bases: 2. Germline CDR1 and CDR2: KGHSH and LQKENI. CDR3 size: 14 residues. Drawing the rest from reference TRBV18 and TRBJ2-1, the complete variable domain is NAGVMQNPRHLVRRRGQEARLRCSPMKGHSHVYWYRQLPEEGLKFMVYLQKENIIDESGMPKERFSAEFPKEGPSILRIQQVVRGDSAAYFCASSPQGANNEQFFGPGTRLTVL.

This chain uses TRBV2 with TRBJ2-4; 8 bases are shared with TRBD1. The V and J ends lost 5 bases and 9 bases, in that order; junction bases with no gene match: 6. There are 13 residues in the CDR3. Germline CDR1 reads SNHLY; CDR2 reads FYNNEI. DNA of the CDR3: TGTGCCAGCAGTACAGGGGGTTGGGGCATTCAGTACTTC. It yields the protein CASSTGGWGIQYF.

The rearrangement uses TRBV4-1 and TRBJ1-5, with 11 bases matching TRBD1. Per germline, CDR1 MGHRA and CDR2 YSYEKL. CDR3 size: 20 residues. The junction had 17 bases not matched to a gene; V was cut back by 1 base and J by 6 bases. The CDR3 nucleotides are TGCGCCAGCAGCCAAGGAACAGGAAGGACAGGGGGCGAATTATTTCAGCCCCAGCATTTT. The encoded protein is CASSQGTGRTGGELFQPQHF.

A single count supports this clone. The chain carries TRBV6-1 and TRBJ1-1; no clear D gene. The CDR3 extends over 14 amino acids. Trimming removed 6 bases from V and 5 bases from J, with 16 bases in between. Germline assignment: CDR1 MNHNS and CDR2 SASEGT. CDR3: CASSPGILGTEAFF. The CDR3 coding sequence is TGTGCCAGCAGCCCCGGGATCCTAGGGACTGAAGCTTTCTTT.

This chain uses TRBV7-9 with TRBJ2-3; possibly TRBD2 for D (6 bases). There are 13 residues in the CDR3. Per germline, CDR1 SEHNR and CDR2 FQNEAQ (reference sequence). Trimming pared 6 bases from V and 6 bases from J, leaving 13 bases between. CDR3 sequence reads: CASSFRGRDTQYF. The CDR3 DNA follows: TGTGCCAGCAGTTTTCGGGGGAGGGATACGCAGTATTTT.

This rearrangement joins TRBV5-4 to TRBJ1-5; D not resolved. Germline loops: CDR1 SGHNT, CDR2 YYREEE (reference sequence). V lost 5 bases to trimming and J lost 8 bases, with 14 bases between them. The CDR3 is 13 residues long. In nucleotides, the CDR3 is TGTGCCAGCAGTCCTAGACCGGGAGAGCCCCAGCATTTT. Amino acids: CASSPRPGEPQHF.

CDR3 nucleotide sequence: TGTGCCAGCAGCTTGGGGAGCAATCAGCCCCAGCATTTT. This sequence encodes CASSLGSNQPQHF. The chain is built from TRBV5-4 and TRBJ1-5; D is ambiguous. Trimming removed 0 bases at V and 1 base at J, with 2 bases between. Germline V CDR1 and CDR2: SGHNT, YYREEE (reference sequence). The CDR3 extends over 13 amino acids.

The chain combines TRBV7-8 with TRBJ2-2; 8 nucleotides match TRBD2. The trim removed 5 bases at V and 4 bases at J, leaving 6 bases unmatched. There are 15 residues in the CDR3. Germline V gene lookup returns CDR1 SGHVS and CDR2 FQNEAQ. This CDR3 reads CASSPGRVPTGELFF. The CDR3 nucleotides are TGTGCCAGCAGCCCCGGGAGGGTCCCCACCGGGGAGCTGTTTTTT.

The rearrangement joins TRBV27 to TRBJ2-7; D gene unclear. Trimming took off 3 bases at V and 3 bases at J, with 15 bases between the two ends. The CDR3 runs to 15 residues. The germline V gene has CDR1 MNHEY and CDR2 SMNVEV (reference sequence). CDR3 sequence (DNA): TGTGCCAGCAGTTTCTGGGTTAGTCCCGTCTACGAGCAGTACTTC. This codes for CASSFWVSPVYEQYF.

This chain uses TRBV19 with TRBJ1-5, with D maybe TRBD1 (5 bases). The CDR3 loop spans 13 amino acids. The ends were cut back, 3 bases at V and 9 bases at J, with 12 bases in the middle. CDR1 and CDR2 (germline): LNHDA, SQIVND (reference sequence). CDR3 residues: CASSITRDRPQHF. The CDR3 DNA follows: TGTGCCAGTAGTATCACCAGGGATCGGCCCCAGCATTTT.

For the CDR3, the DNA is TGTGCCAGTAGTAGGTTGTCTAGCGGGACCTACAATGAGCAGTTCTTC. It encodes CASSRLSSGTYNEQFF. The chain combines TRBV19 with TRBJ2-1, with 9 bases lining up with TRBD2. Trimming removed 4 bases from V and 2 bases from J; junction bases left unmatched: 6. Germline assignment: CDR1 LNHDA and CDR2 SQIVND (reference sequence). The CDR3 spans 16 residues.

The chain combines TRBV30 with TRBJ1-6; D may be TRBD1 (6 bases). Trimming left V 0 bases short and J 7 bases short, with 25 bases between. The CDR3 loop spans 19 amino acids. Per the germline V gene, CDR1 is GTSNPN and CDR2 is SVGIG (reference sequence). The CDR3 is CAWSVWISNHRDGNSPLHF. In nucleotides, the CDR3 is TGTGCCTGGAGTGTTTGGATAAGTAATCACAGGGATGGCAATTCACCCCTCCACTTT.

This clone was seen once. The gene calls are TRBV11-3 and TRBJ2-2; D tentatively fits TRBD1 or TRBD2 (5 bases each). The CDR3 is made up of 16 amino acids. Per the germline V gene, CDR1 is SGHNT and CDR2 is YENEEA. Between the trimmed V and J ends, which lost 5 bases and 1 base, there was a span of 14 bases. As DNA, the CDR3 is TGTGCCAGCAGCCCAGGGCAGGGACGGAACACCGGGGAGCTGTTTTTT. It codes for CASSPGQGRNTGELFF.

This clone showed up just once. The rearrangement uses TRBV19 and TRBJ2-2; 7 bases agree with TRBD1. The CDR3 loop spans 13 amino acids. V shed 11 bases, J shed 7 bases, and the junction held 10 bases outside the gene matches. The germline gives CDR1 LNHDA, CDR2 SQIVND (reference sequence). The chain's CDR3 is CAGHRGRNGELFF. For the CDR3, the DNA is TGTGCCGGGCACAGGGGAAGAAACGGGGAGCTGTTTTTT.

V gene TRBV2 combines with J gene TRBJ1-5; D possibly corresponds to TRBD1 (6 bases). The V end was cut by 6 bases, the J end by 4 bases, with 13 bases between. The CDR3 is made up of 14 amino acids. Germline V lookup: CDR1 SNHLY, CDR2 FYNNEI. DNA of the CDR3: TGTGCCAGCAGCCAGGACAGAGTGAATCAGCCCCAGCATTTT. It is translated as CASSQDRVNQPQHF.

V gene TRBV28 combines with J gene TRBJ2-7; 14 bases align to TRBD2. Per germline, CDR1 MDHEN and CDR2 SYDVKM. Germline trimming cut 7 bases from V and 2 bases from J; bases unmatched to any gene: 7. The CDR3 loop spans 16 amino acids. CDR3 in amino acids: CASTGLAGAGTYEQYF. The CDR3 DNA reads TGTGCCAGCACGGGACTAGCGGGAGCGGGCACCTACGAGCAGTACTTC.

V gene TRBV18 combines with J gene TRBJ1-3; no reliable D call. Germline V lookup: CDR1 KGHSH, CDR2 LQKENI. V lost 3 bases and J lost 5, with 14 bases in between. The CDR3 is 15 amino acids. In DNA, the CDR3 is TGTGCCAGCTCACCCCTTGGGTCTCTCCGAAACACCATATATTTT. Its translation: CASSPLGSLRNTIYF.

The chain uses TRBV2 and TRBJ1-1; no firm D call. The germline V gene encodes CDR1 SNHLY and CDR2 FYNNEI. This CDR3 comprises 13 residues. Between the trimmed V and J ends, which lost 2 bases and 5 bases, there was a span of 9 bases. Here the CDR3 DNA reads TGTGCCAGCAGTGAACTCGAAGGTACTGAAGCTTTCTTT. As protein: CASSELEGTEAFF.